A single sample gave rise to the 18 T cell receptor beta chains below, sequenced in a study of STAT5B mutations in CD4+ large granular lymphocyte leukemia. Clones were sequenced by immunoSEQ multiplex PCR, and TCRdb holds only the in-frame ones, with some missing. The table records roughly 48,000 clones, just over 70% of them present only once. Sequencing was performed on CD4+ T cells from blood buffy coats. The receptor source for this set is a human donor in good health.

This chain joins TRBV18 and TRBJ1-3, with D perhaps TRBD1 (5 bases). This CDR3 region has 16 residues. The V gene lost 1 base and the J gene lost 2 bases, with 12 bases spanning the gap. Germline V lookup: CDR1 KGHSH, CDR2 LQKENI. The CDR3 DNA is TGTGCCAGCTCACCACGTCAGGGCGAAGCTGGAAACACCATATATTTT. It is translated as CASSPRQGEAGNTIYF.

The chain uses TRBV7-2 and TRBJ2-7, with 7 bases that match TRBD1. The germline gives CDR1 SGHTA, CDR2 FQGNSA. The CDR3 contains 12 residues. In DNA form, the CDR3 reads TGTGCCAGCAGCTTAGAGACAGGGAGAGTACACGTC. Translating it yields CASSLETGRVHV.

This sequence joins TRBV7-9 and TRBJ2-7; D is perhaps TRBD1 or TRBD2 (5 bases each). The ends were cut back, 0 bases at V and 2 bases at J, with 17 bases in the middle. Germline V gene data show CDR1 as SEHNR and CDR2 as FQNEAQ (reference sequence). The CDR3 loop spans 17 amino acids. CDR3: CASSLAKGYGDPYEQYF. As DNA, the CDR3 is TGTGCCAGCAGCTTAGCGAAGGGCTACGGGGACCCCTACGAGCAGTACTTC.

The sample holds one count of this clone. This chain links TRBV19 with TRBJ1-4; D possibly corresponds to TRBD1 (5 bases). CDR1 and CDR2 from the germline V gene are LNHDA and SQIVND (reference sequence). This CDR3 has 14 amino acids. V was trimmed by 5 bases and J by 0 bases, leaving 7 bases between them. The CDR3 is CASSQGTTNEKLFF. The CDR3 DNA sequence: TGTGCCAGTAGTCAGGGAACAACTAATGAAAAACTGTTTTTT.

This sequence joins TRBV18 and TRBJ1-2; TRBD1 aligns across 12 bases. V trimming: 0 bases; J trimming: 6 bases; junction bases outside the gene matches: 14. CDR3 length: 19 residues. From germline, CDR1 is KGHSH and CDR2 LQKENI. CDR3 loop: CASSPPGSSGTGGANGYTF. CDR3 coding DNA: TGTGCCAGCTCACCACCGGGGTCCTCCGGGACAGGGGGCGCGAATGGCTACACCTTC.

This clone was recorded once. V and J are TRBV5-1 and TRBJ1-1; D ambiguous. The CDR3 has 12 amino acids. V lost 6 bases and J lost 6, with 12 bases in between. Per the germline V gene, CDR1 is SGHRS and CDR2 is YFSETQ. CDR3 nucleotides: TGCGCCAGCAAGCTGATGGAGGCTGAAGCTTTCTTT. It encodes CASKLMEAEAFF.

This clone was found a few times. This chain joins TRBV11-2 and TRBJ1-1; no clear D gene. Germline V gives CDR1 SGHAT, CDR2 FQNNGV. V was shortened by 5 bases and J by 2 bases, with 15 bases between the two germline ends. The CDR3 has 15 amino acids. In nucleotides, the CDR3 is TGTGCCAGCAGCCCGAGTCTGCTAGGCAACACTGAAGCTTTCTTT. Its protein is CASSPSLLGNTEAFF.

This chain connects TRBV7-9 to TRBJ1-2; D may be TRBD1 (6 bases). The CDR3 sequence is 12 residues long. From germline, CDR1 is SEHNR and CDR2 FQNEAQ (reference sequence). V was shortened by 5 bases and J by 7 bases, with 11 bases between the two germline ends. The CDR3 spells CASSKPQGGYTF. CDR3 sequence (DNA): TGTGCCAGCAGCAAACCACAGGGTGGCTACACCTTC.

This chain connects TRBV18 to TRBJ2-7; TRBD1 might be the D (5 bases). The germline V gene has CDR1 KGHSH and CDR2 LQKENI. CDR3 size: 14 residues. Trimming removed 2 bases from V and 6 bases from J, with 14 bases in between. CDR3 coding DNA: TGTGCCAGCTCACCATTCCAGGGTGAGGCCGAGCAGTACGTC. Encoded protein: CASSPFQGEAEQYV.

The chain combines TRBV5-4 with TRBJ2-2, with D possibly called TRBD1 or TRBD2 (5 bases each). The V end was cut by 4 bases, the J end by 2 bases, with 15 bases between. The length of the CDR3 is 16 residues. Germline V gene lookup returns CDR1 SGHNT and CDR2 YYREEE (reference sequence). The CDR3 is CASSNAGTVNTGELFF. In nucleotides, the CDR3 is TGTGCCAGCAGCAACGCCGGGACCGTCAACACCGGGGAGCTGTTTTTT.

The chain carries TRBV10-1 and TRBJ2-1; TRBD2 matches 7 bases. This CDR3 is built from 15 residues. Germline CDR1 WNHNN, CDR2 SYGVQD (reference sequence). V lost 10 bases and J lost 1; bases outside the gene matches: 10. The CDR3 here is CAKTYRTSSYNEQFF. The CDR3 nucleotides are TGCGCCAAGACTTACAGGACTAGTTCCTACAATGAGCAGTTCTTC.

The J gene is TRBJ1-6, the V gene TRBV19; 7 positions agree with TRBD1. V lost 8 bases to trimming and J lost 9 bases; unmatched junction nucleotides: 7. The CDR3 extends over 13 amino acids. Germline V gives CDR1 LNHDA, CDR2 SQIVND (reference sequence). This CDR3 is CASLRDRGSPLHF. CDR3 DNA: TGTGCCAGTCTCCGGGACAGAGGTTCACCCCTCCACTTT.

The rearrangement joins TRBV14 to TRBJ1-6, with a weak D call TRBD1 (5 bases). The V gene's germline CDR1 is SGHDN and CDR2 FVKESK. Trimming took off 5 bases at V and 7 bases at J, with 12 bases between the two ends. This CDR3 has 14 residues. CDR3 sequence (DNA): TGTGCCAGCAGCGCGGGACGTTACAATTCACCCCTCCACTTT. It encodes CASSAGRYNSPLHF.

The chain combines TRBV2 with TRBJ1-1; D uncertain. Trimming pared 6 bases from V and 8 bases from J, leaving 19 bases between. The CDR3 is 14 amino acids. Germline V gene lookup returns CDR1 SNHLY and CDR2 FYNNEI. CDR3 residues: CASSPPVAPGEAFF. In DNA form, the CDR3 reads TGTGCCAGCAGCCCCCCTGTTGCGCCGGGCGAAGCTTTCTTT.

CDR3 DNA sequence: TGTGCCAGCTCACCGATCGCGACAGGGGAGAACACTGAAGCTTTCTTT. Translation gives CASSPIATGENTEAFF. V is TRBV18 and J is TRBJ1-1; 8 nucleotides align to TRBD1. With 3 bases clipped from V and 1 base from J, the junction kept 7 bases outside the gene matches. This CDR3 region has 16 residues. Germline V gene lookup returns CDR1 KGHSH and CDR2 LQKENI.

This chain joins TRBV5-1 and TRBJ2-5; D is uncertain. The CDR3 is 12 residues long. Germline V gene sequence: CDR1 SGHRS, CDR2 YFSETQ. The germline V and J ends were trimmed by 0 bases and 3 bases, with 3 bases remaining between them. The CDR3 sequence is CASSLAEETQYF. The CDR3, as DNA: TGCGCCAGCAGCTTGGCGGAAGAGACCCAGTACTTC. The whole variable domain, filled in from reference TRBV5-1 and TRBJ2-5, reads KAGVTQTPRYLIKTRGQQVTLSCSPISGHRSVSWYQQTPGQGLQFLFEYFSETQRNKGNFPGRFSGRQFSNSRSEMNVSTLELGDSALYLCASSLAEETQYFGPGTRLLVL.

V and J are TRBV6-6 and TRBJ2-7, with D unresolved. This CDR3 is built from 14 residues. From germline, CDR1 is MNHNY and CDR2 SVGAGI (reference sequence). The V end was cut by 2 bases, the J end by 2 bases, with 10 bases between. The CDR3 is CASSYGRSTYEQYF. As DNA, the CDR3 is TGTGCCAGCAGTTACGGCCGGTCGACCTACGAGCAGTACTTC.

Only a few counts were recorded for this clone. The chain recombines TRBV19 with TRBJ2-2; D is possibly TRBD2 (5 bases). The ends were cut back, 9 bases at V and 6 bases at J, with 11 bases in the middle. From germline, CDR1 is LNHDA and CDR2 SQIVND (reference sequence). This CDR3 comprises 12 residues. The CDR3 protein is CASRRGAGELFF. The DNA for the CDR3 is TGTGCCAGCCGCCGGGGTGCCGGGGAGCTGTTTTTT.